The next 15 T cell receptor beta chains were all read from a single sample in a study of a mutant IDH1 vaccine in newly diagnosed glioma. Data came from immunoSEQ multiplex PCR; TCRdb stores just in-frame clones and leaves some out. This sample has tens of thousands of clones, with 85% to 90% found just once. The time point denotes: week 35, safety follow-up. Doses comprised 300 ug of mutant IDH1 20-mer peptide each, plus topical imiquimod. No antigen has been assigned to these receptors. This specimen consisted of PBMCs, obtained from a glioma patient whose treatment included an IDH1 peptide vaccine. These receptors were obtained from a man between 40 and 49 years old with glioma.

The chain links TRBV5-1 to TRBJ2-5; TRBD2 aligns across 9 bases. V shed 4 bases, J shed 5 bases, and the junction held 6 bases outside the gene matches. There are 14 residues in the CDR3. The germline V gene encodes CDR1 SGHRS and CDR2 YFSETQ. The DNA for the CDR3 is TGCGCCAGCAGCCTGACTAGCGGTCGGGAGACCCAGTACTTC. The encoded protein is CASSLTSGRETQYF.

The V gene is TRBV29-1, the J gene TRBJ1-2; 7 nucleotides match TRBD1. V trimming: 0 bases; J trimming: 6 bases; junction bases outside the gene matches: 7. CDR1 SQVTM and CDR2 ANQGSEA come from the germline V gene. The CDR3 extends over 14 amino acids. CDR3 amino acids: CSVEDRQGLDGYTF. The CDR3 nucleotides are TGCAGCGTTGAAGACCGACAGGGATTAGATGGCTACACCTTC.

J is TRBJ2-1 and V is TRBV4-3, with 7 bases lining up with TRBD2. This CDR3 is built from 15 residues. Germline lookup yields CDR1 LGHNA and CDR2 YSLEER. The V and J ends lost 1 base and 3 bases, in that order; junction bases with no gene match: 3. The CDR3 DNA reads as TGCGCCAGCAGCCAAGCCGGGACTATCTACAATGAGCAGTTCTTC. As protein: CASSQAGTIYNEQFF.

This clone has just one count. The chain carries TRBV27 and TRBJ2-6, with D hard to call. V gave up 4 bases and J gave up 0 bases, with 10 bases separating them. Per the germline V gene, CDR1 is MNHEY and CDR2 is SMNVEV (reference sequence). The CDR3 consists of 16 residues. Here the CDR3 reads CASSSRAGSGANVLTF. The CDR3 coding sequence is TGTGCCAGCAGTTCTCGGGCAGGCTCTGGGGCCAACGTCCTGACTTTC.

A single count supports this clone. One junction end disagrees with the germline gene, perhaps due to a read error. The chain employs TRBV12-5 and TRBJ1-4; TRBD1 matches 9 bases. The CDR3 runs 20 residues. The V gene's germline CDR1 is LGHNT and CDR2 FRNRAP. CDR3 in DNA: TGTGCTGGTGGTTTAGCCGTGGCGTCTAACATACAGGGGGCGCGTGAAAAACTGTTTTTT. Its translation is CAGGLAVASNIQGAREKLFF.

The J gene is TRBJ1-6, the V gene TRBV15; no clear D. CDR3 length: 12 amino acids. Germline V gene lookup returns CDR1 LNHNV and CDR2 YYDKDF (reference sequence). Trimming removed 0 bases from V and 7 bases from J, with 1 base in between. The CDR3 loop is CATSRENSPLHF. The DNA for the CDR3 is TGTGCCACCAGCAGAGAAAATTCACCCCTCCACTTT.

The CDR3 spells CASSSTGVGETQYF. The CDR3 DNA follows: TGCGCCAGCAGTTCGACAGGGGTCGGAGAGACCCAGTACTTC. This chain joins TRBV10-2 and TRBJ2-5; 8 bases match TRBD1. Germline loops: CDR1 WSHSY, CDR2 SAAADI. The CDR3 runs to 14 residues. V lost 5 bases, J lost 4 bases, and 6 bases stayed unmatched.

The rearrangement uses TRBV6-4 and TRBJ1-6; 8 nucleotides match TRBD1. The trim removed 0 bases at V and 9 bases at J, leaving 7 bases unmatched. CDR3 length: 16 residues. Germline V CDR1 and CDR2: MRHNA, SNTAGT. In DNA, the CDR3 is TGTGCCAGCAGTGACTCTGTAGGACAGGGAGCTTCACCCCTCCACTTT. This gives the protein CASSDSVGQGASPLHF.

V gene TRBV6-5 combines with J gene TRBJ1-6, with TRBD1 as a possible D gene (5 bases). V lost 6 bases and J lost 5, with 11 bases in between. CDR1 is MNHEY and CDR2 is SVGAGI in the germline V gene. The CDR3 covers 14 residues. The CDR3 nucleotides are TGTGCCAGCAGGTCCGACAGAGATAATTCACCCCTCCACTTT. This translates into CASRSDRDNSPLHF.

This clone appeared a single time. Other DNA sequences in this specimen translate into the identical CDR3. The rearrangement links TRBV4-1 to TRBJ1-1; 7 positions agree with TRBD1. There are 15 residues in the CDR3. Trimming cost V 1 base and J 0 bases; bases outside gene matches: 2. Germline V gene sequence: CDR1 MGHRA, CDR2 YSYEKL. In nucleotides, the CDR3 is TGCGCCAGCAGCCAAGGACAGGGACTGAACACTGAAGCTTTCTTT. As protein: CASSQGQGLNTEAFF.

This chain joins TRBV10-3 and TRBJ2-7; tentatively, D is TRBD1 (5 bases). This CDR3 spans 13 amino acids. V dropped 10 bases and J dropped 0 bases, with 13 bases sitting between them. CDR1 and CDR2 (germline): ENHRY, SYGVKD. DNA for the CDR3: TGTGCCACCCAGGGTAGTGACTCCTACGAGCAGTACGTC. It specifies CATQGSDSYEQYV.

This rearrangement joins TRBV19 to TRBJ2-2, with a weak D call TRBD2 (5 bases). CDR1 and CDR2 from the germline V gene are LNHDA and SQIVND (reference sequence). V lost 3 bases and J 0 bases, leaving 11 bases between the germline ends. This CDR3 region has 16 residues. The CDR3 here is CASSIGRLSNTGELFF. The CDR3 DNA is TGTGCCAGTAGTATTGGGAGACTATCGAACACCGGGGAGCTGTTTTTT.

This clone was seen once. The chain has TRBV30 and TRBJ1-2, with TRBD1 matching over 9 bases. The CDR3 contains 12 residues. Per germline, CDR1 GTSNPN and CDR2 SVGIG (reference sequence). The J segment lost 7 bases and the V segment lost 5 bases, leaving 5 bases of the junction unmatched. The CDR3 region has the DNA TGTGCCTGGTCCTGGACAGGGGCTGGCTACACCTTC. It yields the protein CAWSWTGAGYTF. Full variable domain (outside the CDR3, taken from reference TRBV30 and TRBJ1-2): SQTIHQWPATLVQPVGSPLSLECTVEGTSNPNLYWYRQAAGRGLQLLFYSVGIGQISSEVPQNLSASRPQDRQFILSSKKLLLSDSGFYLCAWSWTGAGYTFGSGTRLTVV.

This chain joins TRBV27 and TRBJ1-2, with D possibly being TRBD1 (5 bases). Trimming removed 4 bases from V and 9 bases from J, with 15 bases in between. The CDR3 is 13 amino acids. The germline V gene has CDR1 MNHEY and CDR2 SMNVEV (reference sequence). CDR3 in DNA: TGTGCCAGCAGTTCAAGCAGGGTTAGTAGCTACACCTTC. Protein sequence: CASSSSRVSSYTF.

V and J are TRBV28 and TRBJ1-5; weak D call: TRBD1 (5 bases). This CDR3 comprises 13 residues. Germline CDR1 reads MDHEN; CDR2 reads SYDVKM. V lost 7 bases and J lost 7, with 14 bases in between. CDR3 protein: CASTSGFVQPQHF. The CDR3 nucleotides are TGTGCCAGCACCTCAGGGTTCGTACAGCCCCAGCATTTT.